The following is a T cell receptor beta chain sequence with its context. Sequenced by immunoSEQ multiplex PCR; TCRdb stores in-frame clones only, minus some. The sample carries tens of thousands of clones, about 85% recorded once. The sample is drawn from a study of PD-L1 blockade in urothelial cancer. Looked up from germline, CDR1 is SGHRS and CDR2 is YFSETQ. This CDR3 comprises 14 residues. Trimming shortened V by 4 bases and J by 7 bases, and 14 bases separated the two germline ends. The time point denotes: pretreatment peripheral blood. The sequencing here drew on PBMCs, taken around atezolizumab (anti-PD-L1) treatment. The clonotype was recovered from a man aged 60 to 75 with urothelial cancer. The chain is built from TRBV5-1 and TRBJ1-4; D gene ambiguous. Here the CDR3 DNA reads TGCGCCAGCAGCCCCCCCGGGTTTGGTGAAAAACTGTTTTTT. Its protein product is CASSPPGFGEKLFF.